These 15 T cell receptor beta chains were sequenced from one sample in a study of neurological immune-mediated disorders (dated by TCRdb to about 2019). Library preparation used 5' RACE. The listed sequencing device is Illumina HiSeq 2500. TCRdb trimmed the raw reads at Q25, called clones with MiXCR and kept productive beta chains. Identical CDR3 proteins give one entry, which carries the most common genes and DNA. The sample profile shows about 53,000 distinct CDR3 sequences; 6.5% to 8.5% of them were found once. The ten top clones hold under 2% of the sample. What this sample's time point label stands for: longitudinal time-point 3. Material: PBMCs. These receptors all stem from a woman between 40 and 55 years old in good health.

This clonotype has ten or more counts. The chain is built from TRBV6-2 or TRBV6-3 and TRBJ2-3; 11 bases align to TRBD2. The CDR3 is made up of 16 amino acids. Germline loops: CDR1 MNHEY, CDR2 SVGEGT. J was trimmed by 3 bases and V by 7 bases; bases with no gene match: 9. CDR3 protein: CASKELAGVRTDTQYF. CDR3 DNA: TGTGCCAGCAAAGAACTAGCGGGAGTACGGACAGATACGCAGTATTTT.

This clonotype was seen many times. The chain uses TRBV7-3 and TRBJ2-6; D unclear. V was trimmed by 4 bases and J by 1 base, leaving 17 bases between them. CDR1 and CDR2 from the germline V gene are SGHTA and FQGTGA. CDR3 length equals 18 residues. DNA for the CDR3: TGTGCCAGCAGCTCTCACGGCGGCTCTCCTTCTGGGGCCAACGTCCTGACTTTC. Protein: CASSSHGGSPSGANVLTF.

This clonotype was detected many times. The chain joins TRBV7-3 to TRBJ2-1; TRBD1 is a possible D gene (6 bases). Germline lookup yields CDR1 SGHTA and CDR2 FQGTGA. V lost 3 bases to trimming and J lost 9 bases, with 15 bases between them. CDR3 length: 14 amino acids. DNA for the CDR3: TGTGCCAGCAGCTTCCAGGGGCCACGGGGTGAGCAGTTCTTC. This translates into CASSFQGPRGEQFF.

This clonotype was seen repeatedly, ten times or more. The CDR3: CASSVVGTGPRDTDTQYF. The CDR3 nucleotides are TGTGCCAGCAGCGTAGTGGGGACCGGGCCAAGAGACACAGATACGCAGTATTTT. The gene calls are TRBV9 and TRBJ2-3; either TRBD1 or TRBD2 may fit D (5 bases each). CDR1 is SGDLS and CDR2 is YYNGEE in the germline V gene. This CDR3 is built from 18 residues. The ends were cut back, 0 bases at V and 2 bases at J, with 19 bases in the middle.

This clonotype was counted only a few times. The chain has TRBV29-1 and TRBJ1-3, with D uncertain. V dropped 4 bases and J dropped 0 bases, with 7 bases sitting between them. Germline V CDR1 and CDR2: SQVTM, ANQGSEA. This CDR3 comprises 13 residues. The CDR3 sequence: CSVVFTSGNTIYF. DNA of the CDR3: TGCAGCGTTGTGTTTACCTCTGGAAACACCATATATTTT. The entire variable domain, with the rest obtained from reference TRBV29-1 and TRBJ1-3, is as follows: SAVISQKPSRDICQRGTSLTIQCQVDSQVTMMFWYRQQPGQSLTLIATANQGSEATYESGFVIDKFPISRPNLTFSTLTVSNMSPEDSSIYLCSVVFTSGNTIYFGEGSWLTVV.

This clonotype was picked up many times. The CDR3 spells CASSLGGGNQPQHF. The CDR3 DNA reads TGTGCCAGCAGTTTAGGGGGGGGCAATCAGCCCCAGCATTTT. The V gene is TRBV12-3 or TRBV12-4, the J gene TRBJ1-5; weak D call: TRBD1 (5 bases). The CDR3 totals 14 residues. V dropped 1 base and J dropped 2 bases, with 6 bases sitting between them.

This chain connects TRBV2 to TRBJ2-1; D unresolved. The CDR3 is 14 residues long. Trimming stripped 4 bases from V and 0 bases from J, with 7 bases between. The germline gives CDR1 SNHLY, CDR2 FYNNEI. The CDR3 spells CASSVRSSYNEQFF. DNA of the CDR3: TGTGCCAGCAGTGTCCGAAGCTCCTACAATGAGCAGTTCTTC.

At least ten counts were recorded for this clonotype. The chain uses TRBV5-6 and TRBJ2-7, with a tentative D call TRBD1 (6 bases). The V gene lost 4 bases and the J gene lost 2 bases, with 13 bases spanning the gap. Germline V gives CDR1 SGHDT, CDR2 YYEEEE. The CDR3 is made up of 14 amino acids. CDR3 amino acids: CASSLQGQAYEQYF. The CDR3 coding sequence is TGTGCCAGCAGCCTACAGGGACAAGCCTACGAGCAGTACTTC.

This clonotype was counted at least ten times. This chain connects TRBV27 to TRBJ2-4; no definite D call. The CDR3 runs to 21 residues. Per germline, CDR1 MNHEY and CDR2 SMNVEV (reference sequence). Trimming cost V 1 base and J 1 base, with 26 bases left between them. CDR3 DNA: TGTGCCAGCAGTTTATTAAGTTCGGGTCTGGGTGGTAGCCTGGCCAAAAACATTCAGTACTTC. Translated: CASSLLSSGLGGSLAKNIQYF.

This clonotype was seen a few times. This may be a read error: a much more frequent sequence differs by one nucleotide. The rearrangement uses TRBV6-5 and TRBJ2-2, with TRBD2 identical over 9 bases. This CDR3 contains 14 residues. CDR1 is MNHEY and CDR2 is SVGAGI in the germline V gene. The CDR3 sequence: CVSRRGGNTGELFF. The CDR3 DNA is TGTGTCAGCAGGCGGGGGGGTAACACCGGGGAGCTGTTTTTT.

This sequence joins TRBV5-1 and TRBJ2-3; TRBD2 matches 9 bases. V lost 0 bases and J lost 4; bases outside the gene matches: 15. This CDR3 contains 19 residues. Germline assignment: CDR1 SGHRS and CDR2 YFSETQ. The CDR3 coding sequence is TGCGCCAGCAGCTTGGATCTAGCGGGACCCTTTTGGTTGGCAGATACGCAGTATTTT. Protein: CASSLDLAGPFWLADTQYF. Based on the CDR3 plus reference TRBV5-1 and TRBJ2-3, the full variable domain is KAGVTQTPRYLIKTRGQQVTLSCSPISGHRSVSWYQQTPGQGLQFLFEYFSETQRNKGNFPGRFSGRQFSNSRSEMNVSTLELGDSALYLCASSLDLAGPFWLADTQYFGPGTRLTVL.

Ten or more counts support this clonotype. The chain couples TRBV20-1 to TRBJ2-2; 10 nucleotides agree with TRBD2. CDR1 and CDR2 from the germline V gene are DFQATT and SNEGSKA (reference sequence). The trim removed 3 bases at V and 12 bases at J, leaving 10 bases unmatched. The CDR3 covers 14 residues. The CDR3 loop reads CSASELAGPEKLFF. Here the CDR3 DNA reads TGCAGTGCTAGTGAACTAGCGGGGCCTGAGAAGCTGTTTTTT.

In its sample, this clonotype was seen many times. V gene TRBV6-6 combines with J gene TRBJ1-1; 8 bases are a match to TRBD1. The V segment lost 4 bases and the J segment 4 bases; nucleotides outside the gene matches: 11. The CDR3 runs to 16 residues. Germline V gives CDR1 MNHNY, CDR2 SVGAGI (reference sequence). CDR3 nucleotide sequence: TGTGCCAGCAGTTCCGGGACAGGCGGGTTTGGCACTGAAGCTTTCTTT. Amino acid sequence: CASSSGTGGFGTEAFF.

J is TRBJ2-1 and V is TRBV6-5; weak D call: TRBD1 (5 bases). CDR3 length equals 17 residues. Germline-derived CDR1 and CDR2 are MNHEY and SVGAGI. V lost 2 bases and J lost 4, with 18 bases in between. The CDR3 here is CASSYQGLAEQYNEQFF. In DNA form, the CDR3 reads TGTGCCAGCAGTTACCAGGGTTTGGCGGAACAATACAATGAGCAGTTCTTC.

This clonotype was counted ten times or more. The chain is built from TRBV7-2 and TRBJ2-1; the match to TRBD1 covers 8 bases. This CDR3 region has 16 residues. The V segment lost 5 bases and the J segment 2 bases; nucleotides outside the gene matches: 8. From germline, CDR1 is SGHTA and CDR2 FQGNSA. The CDR3, as DNA: TGTGCCAGCAGCACGGCCGGGACAGGACCCTACAATGAGCAGTTCTTC. It yields the protein CASSTAGTGPYNEQFF.